This TCR beta chain was identified during a study of T cell repertoires in cytomegalovirus infection. Overall study context: Matching HLA type, along with CMV infection, was indicated by public TCR beta signatures. Study results and limitations: It was HLA-C-restricted CMV-specific TCR beta clonotypes that dominated the response ex vivo.

This clonotype was counted only a few times. Its antigen is undetermined. Trimming removed 2 bases at V and 2 bases at J, with 7 bases between. The CDR3 spans 14 residues. Germline CDR1 and CDR2: SGHTA and FQGNSA. MiXCR, run by TCRdb on the reads, gives a single entry per CDR3 protein. Seen here are roughly 310,000 distinct CDR3 sequences, under 35% observed once, and the top ten hold over 15%. The TCR originated in a human donor in good health (CMV status not recorded). Some clones in this sample may be carry-over from other donors' samples. The input for sequencing was cultured PBMCs, taken from culture after CMV antigen stimulation. The genes are TRBV7-2 and TRBJ1-5; D ambiguous. The CDR3 loop is CASSLKDGNQPQHF. CDR3 sequence (DNA): TGTGCCAGCAGCTTAAAAGACGGCAATCAGCCCCAGCATTTT.